These T cell receptor beta chains were read from a single sample in a study of blood T cell repertoires in COVID-19. The repertoire was sequenced with immunoSEQ multiplex PCR; TCRdb's copy has only in-frame clones and lacks some. The repertoire consists of about 95,000 clones, with 84% occurring once and the leading ten covering roughly 22%. Specimen: peripheral blood. These receptors were collected from a human donor in a cohort sampled during active COVID-19. Each CDR3 is given with its conserved first and last residue. The D gene is left open where the match is weak. Expanded clones get a size class; other rows say once, few or many, or leave the size out.

clone size	J gene	D gene	V gene	CDR3 protein	CDR3 DNA
NA	TRBJ2-7	NA	TRBV28	CASSIPSATSYEQYF	TGTGCCAGCAGTATACCTAGCGCGACGTCCTACGAGCAGTACTTC
NA	TRBJ2-2	NA	TRBV24-1	CATSDLWRGTGELFF	TGTGCCACCAGTGATTTATGGAGGGGTACCGGGGAGCTGTTTTTT
NA	TRBJ1-2	TRBD1	TRBV4-3	CASSQDSRGRGGYTF	TGCGCCAGCAGCCAAGACTCCAGGGGGCGAGGTGGCTACACCTTC
NA	TRBJ2-3	NA	TRBV6-2/TRBV6-3	CASSSGRGSTDTQYF	TGTGCCAGCAGCTCCGGCCGAGGTAGCACAGATACGCAGTATTTT
NA	TRBJ1-1	TRBD1	TRBV28	CASSLDRGFAEAFF	TGTGCCAGCAGTTTGGACAGGGGGTTTGCTGAAGCTTTCTTT
NA	TRBJ1-1	NA	TRBV28	CANHRAMNTEAFF	TGTGCCAATCACAGGGCCATGAACACTGAAGCTTTCTTT
NA	TRBJ1-1	NA	TRBV14	CASSQRQVFRGEAFF	TGTGCCAGCAGCCAACGACAGGTTTTCCGGGGTGAAGCTTTCTTT
NA	TRBJ1-1	TRBD1	TRBV9	CASSVSTGGTEAFF	TGTGCCAGCAGCGTATCGACAGGGGGCACTGAAGCTTTCTTT
few	TRBJ1-6	NA	TRBV7-9	CASNLFGGGDNSPLHF	TGTGCCAGCAACTTATTTGGTGGGGGGGATAATTCACCCCTCCACTTT
NA	TRBJ2-7	NA	TRBV6-2/TRBV6-3	CASSYVYQGEAKQYF	TGTGCCAGCAGTTACGTGTATCAGGGGGAGGCCAAGCAGTACTTC
NA	TRBJ2-1	TRBD1	TRBV3-1/TRBV3-2	CASSQDGDRGLRANEQFF	TGTGCCAGCAGCCAAGATGGGGACAGGGGGCTCCGGGCCAATGAGCAGTTCTTC
NA	TRBJ1-1	NA	TRBV20-1	CSASFGASRNTEAFF	TGCAGTGCTAGTTTTGGAGCTAGTCGTAACACTGAAGCTTTCTTT
NA	TRBJ2-5	NA	TRBV3-1/TRBV3-2	CASTDEQETQYF	TGTGCCAGTACAGACGAACAAGAGACCCAGTACTTC
NA	TRBJ1-3	NA	TRBV6-6	CASSYQGGNTIYF	TGTGCCAGCAGTTACCAGGGTGGAAACACCATATATTTT
NA	TRBJ2-3	TRBD1	TRBV28	CASSPPTGVGTDTQYF	TGTGCCAGCAGTCCTCCGACAGGGGTCGGCACAGATACGCAGTATTTT
NA	TRBJ2-5	NA	TRBV5-6	CASSLLGIGGASAETQYF	TGTGCCAGCAGCTTGTTAGGGATAGGGGGGGCCTCGGCAGAGACCCAGTACTTC
NA	TRBJ1-1	TRBD1	TRBV19	CASSLNRGTEAFF	TGTGCCAGTAGCCTTAACAGGGGTACTGAAGCTTTCTTT
once	TRBJ1-2	TRBD1	TRBV7-9	CASSSPDRATYGYTF	TGTGCCAGCAGCTCCCCGGACAGGGCGACCTATGGGTACACCTTC
NA	TRBJ2-2	TRBD2	TRBV3-1/TRBV3-2	CASSQTLGLAGERGNTGELFF	TGTGCCAGCAGCCAAACCTTAGGGCTAGCGGGAGAACGGGGGAACACCGGGGAGCTGTTTTTT
NA	TRBJ2-5	NA	TRBV18	CASSLQGQETQYF	TGTGCCAGCTCACTACAGGGACAAGAGACCCAGTACTTC
once	TRBJ2-3	NA	TRBV5-8	CASSPGYSASTDTQYF	TGTGCCAGCAGCCCTGGTTATAGCGCCAGCACAGATACGCAGTATTTT
NA	TRBJ2-5	NA	TRBV28	CASSPRGGRRQETQYF	TGTGCCAGCAGTCCCCGGGGTGGGCGGAGGCAAGAGACCCAGTACTTC
few	TRBJ2-1	TRBD1	TRBV27	CASRSGGYNEQFF	TGTGCCAGCAGATCAGGGGGCTACAATGAGCAGTTCTTC
NA	TRBJ1-2	TRBD1	TRBV6-5	CASLLGLTGGYGYTF	TGTGCCAGCCTCCTGGGGTTAACAGGGGGCTATGGCTACACCTTC
NA	TRBJ2-2	TRBD1	TRBV15	CATSIAGTGGTGELFF	TGTGCCACCAGCATTGCCGGGACAGGGGGAACCGGGGAGCTGTTTTTT
NA	TRBJ1-1	TRBD1	TRBV6-5	CASREDRRHTEAFF	TGTGCCAGCAGGGAGGACAGGAGGCACACTGAAGCTTTCTTT
NA	TRBJ2-1	TRBD1	TRBV18	CASSRQGNGYEQFF	TGTGCCAGCTCACGACAGGGAAACGGCTATGAGCAGTTCTTC
NA	TRBJ1-4	NA	TRBV9	CASSVQGRDYEKLFF	TGTGCCAGCAGCGTACAGGGTAGGGATTATGAAAAACTGTTTTTT
NA	TRBJ2-2	NA	TRBV7-9	CASSSQGFTGELFF	TGTGCCAGCAGCTCCCAGGGGTTCACCGGGGAGCTGTTTTTT
NA	TRBJ2-1	TRBD2	TRBV5-1	CASSLVVAGGQGYNEQFF	TGCGCCAGCAGCTTGGTGGTAGCGGGGGGGCAGGGCTACAATGAGCAGTTCTTC
NA	TRBJ2-1	NA	TRBV9	CASSVAQGGEQFF	TGTGCCAGCAGCGTAGCGCAGGGAGGTGAGCAGTTCTTC
NA	TRBJ2-3	NA	TRBV20-1	CSAPGRYLQYF	TGCAGTGCCCCAGGGCGCTACCTGCAGTATTTT
NA	TRBJ2-5	TRBD2	TRBV29-1	CSVVTSGWGETQYF	TGCAGCGTTGTGACTAGCGGGTGGGGGGAGACCCAGTACTTC
NA	TRBJ2-3	TRBD1	TRBV28	CASSPPGQGPSSTDTQYF	TGTGCCAGCAGTCCCCCGGGACAGGGCCCCTCTAGCACAGATACGCAGTATTTT
NA	TRBJ2-7	TRBD1	TRBV6-5	CASSWGQGARNEQYF	TGTGCCAGCAGTTGGGGACAGGGGGCGAGAAACGAGCAGTACTTC
NA	TRBJ2-2	TRBD2	TRBV4-1	CASHGLSGRTKLNTGELFF	TGCGCCAGCCACGGATTGAGCGGGAGGACCAAACTTAACACCGGGGAGCTGTTTTTT
few	TRBJ1-1	TRBD1	TRBV19	CASSLGQLNTEAFF	TGTGCCAGTAGCCTGGGACAGTTGAACACTGAAGCTTTCTTT
once	TRBJ1-3	TRBD1	TRBV7-3	CASSAGTAGGNTIYF	TGTGCCAGCAGCGCCGGGACAGCAGGAGGAAACACCATATATTTT
NA	TRBJ1-4	NA	TRBV11-2	CASSSHSPTNEKLFF	TGTGCCAGCAGCTCCCACTCCCCAACTAATGAAAAACTGTTTTTT
NA	TRBJ1-4	NA	TRBV12-5	CASGRRGPSEKLFF	TGTGCTAGTGGTCGGAGGGGACCGAGTGAAAAACTGTTTTTT
NA	TRBJ2-3	NA	TRBV12-3/TRBV12-4	CASSQRNTDTQYF	TGTGCCAGCAGTCAGCGGAACACAGATACGCAGTATTTT
once	TRBJ2-3	TRBD1	TRBV18	CASSPITGAADTQYF	TGTGCCAGCTCACCAATTACAGGGGCAGCAGATACGCAGTATTTT
NA	TRBJ2-3	TRBD2	TRBV12-5	CASGLVQSSGTDTQYF	TGTGCTAGTGGTTTGGTACAATCTAGCGGAACAGATACGCAGTATTTT